The 26 T cell receptor beta chains below were found in one sample sequenced in a study of T cell changes during pregnancy in multiple sclerosis. The method was immunoSEQ multiplex PCR; TCRdb's version includes in-frame clones alone and lacks a portion of them. The sample consists of some 29,000 clones, about nine tenths of them appearing once. The material sequenced was CD8+ T cells from peripheral blood mononuclear cells, taken before pregnancy. Receptors originate from a female donor with multiple sclerosis, enrolled in a pregnancy study.

The chain carries TRBV4-1 and TRBJ1-1; D is perhaps TRBD1 (6 bases). This CDR3 has 16 amino acids. Trimming removed 0 bases at V and 3 bases at J, with 14 bases between. Per the germline V gene, CDR1 is MGHRA and CDR2 is YSYEKL. DNA for the CDR3: TGCGCCAGCAGCCAAGATGGCGGGGGGCGCGACACTGAAGCTTTCTTT. It is translated as CASSQDGGGRDTEAFF.

This clone was observed a few times. The chain couples TRBV21-1 to TRBJ2-4; the D segment call TRBD2 is taken from the table without a DNA check. TRBV21-1 is recorded as a pseudogene. This CDR3 has 16 residues. As DNA, the CDR3 is TGTGCCAGCAGCAAAGAGTCGGCTAGCGGGAAAGTCATTCAGTACTTC. It codes for CASSKESASGKVIQYF.

The sample holds a few counts of this clone. The chain uses TRBV7-9 and TRBJ2-7; a possible D gene is TRBD2 (6 bases). Trimming shortened V by 5 bases and J by 2 bases, and 13 bases separated the two germline ends. There are 14 residues in the CDR3. Germline CDR1 and CDR2: SEHNR and FQNEAQ (reference sequence). CDR3 loop: CASSPGLGTYEQYF. CDR3 bases: TGTGCCAGCAGCCCGGGACTCGGCACCTACGAGCAGTACTTC.

This clone was detected only once. The rearrangement uses TRBV5-5 and TRBJ2-7, with unresolved D. The CDR3 totals 11 residues. Looked up from germline, CDR1 is SGHKS and CDR2 is YYEKEE (reference sequence). Trimming removed 3 bases from V and 2 bases from J, with 3 bases in between. Here the CDR3 reads CASSYTYEQYF. The CDR3 bases are TGTGCCAGCAGCTACACCTACGAGCAGTACTTC. The variable domain in full, completed from reference TRBV5-5 and TRBJ2-7, reads DAGVTQSPTHLIKTRGQQVTLRCSPISGHKSVSWYQQVLGQGPQFIFQYYEKEERGRGNFPDRFSARQFPNYSSELNVNALLLGDSALYLCASSYTYEQYFGPGTRLTVT.

This clone has a single count. The J gene is TRBJ1-1, the V gene TRBV11-2; TRBD1 might be the D (6 bases). CDR3 length: 13 amino acids. The ends were cut back, 2 bases at V and 4 bases at J, with 8 bases in the middle. In germline, CDR1 is SGHAT, CDR2 FQNNGV. The CDR3 DNA is TGTGCCAGCAGCTTACAGGGGAGCACTGAAGCTTTCTTT. Protein sequence: CASSLQGSTEAFF.

The chain joins TRBV6-6 to TRBJ2-3; D possibly corresponds to TRBD2 (6 bases). The CDR3 spans 15 residues. Germline CDR1 is MNHNY and CDR2 is SVGAGI (reference sequence). Trimming took 6 bases from V and 3 from J, leaving 16 bases between them. The CDR3 sequence: CASSLGGEVTDTQYF. CDR3 nucleotides: TGTGCCAGCAGCCTAGGAGGGGAAGTAACAGATACGCAGTATTTT.

The rearrangement links TRBV5-1 to TRBJ2-1; no clear D gene. The CDR3 contains 14 residues. The germline gives CDR1 SGHRS, CDR2 YFSETQ. V shed 0 bases and J shed 8 bases, with 12 bases lying between them. The CDR3: CASSLDHIQDEQFF. Here the CDR3 DNA reads TGCGCCAGCAGCTTGGACCACATCCAGGATGAGCAGTTCTTC.

This clone was found once. The chain is built from TRBV27 and TRBJ2-2; possibly TRBD2 for D (6 bases). Germline-derived CDR1 and CDR2 are MNHEY and SMNVEV (reference sequence). V lost 6 bases and J 4 bases, leaving 15 bases between the germline ends. The CDR3 consists of 15 residues. DNA of the CDR3: TGTGCCAGCAGCCCGGAGGGCAGACTCACCGGGGAGCTGTTTTTT. Translating gives CASSPEGRLTGELFF.

This chain uses TRBV19 with TRBJ2-5, with D unclear. CDR1 LNHDA and CDR2 SQIVND come from the germline V gene (reference sequence). The V and J ends lost 1 base and 0 bases respectively, with 15 bases between them. This CDR3 contains 17 residues. CDR3 protein: CASSIVRVDLDQETQYF. The CDR3 DNA reads as TGTGCCAGTAGTATAGTCCGGGTAGACTTGGACCAAGAGACCCAGTACTTC.

The chain couples TRBV7-9 to TRBJ2-5; D may be TRBD1 (6 bases). V was cut by 5 bases and J by 1 base, with 11 bases left in between. Germline V CDR1 and CDR2: SEHNR, FQNEAQ (reference sequence). This CDR3 has 14 residues. CDR3 sequence: CASSKTGVQETQYF. CDR3 DNA sequence: TGTGCCAGCAGCAAGACAGGTGTCCAAGAGACCCAGTACTTC.

By share, this clone counts as medium-sized. The chain has TRBV6-1 and TRBJ2-5; D may be TRBD1 (6 bases). Between the trimmed V and J ends, which lost 1 base and 7 bases, there was a span of 19 bases. The CDR3 sequence is 16 residues long. Germline assignment: CDR1 MNHNS and CDR2 SASEGT. The CDR3: CASSEVQQVGAGTQYF. CDR3 coding DNA: TGTGCCAGCAGTGAAGTCCAACAGGTGGGGGCGGGGACCCAGTACTTC.

In the case of this clone: A junction end diverges from the germline sequence, so it may reflect a read error. The chain couples TRBV7-3 to TRBJ2-7, with TRBD2 matching 8 bases. Germline values: CDR1 SGHTA, CDR2 FQGTGA. The CDR3 spans 15 residues. The DNA for the CDR3 is TGTGCCAGCAGCCTAACTAGCGGCCCATCCTACGAGCAGTACTTC. It yields the protein CASSLTSGPSYEQYF.

The chain recombines TRBV11-2 with TRBJ1-5, with 10 bases that match TRBD1. The CDR3 has 16 residues. V was clipped by 5 bases and J by 7 bases; unmatched bases: 11. Germline CDR1 and CDR2: SGHAT and FQNNGV. The CDR3 nucleotides read TGTGCCAGCAGCCCGTGGACAGGGGGTATCGAGCAGCCCCAGCATTTT. This encodes CASSPWTGGIEQPQHF. The entire variable domain, with the rest obtained from reference TRBV11-2 and TRBJ1-5, is as follows: EAGVAQSPRYKIIEKRQSVAFWCNPISGHATLYWYQQILGQGPKLLIQFQNNGVVDDSQLPKDRFSAERLKGVDSTLKIQPAKLEDSAVYLCASSPWTGGIEQPQHFGDGTRLSIL.

The J gene is TRBJ2-5, the V gene TRBV19; 9 bases fit TRBD1. The CDR3 totals 14 residues. V trimming: 4 bases; J trimming: 5 bases; junction bases outside the gene matches: 5. Looked up from germline, CDR1 is LNHDA and CDR2 is SQIVND (reference sequence). The CDR3 DNA follows: TGTGCCAGTAGTACGGGACAGGGTACGGAGACCCAGTACTTC. This codes for CASSTGQGTETQYF.

The chain uses TRBV4-2 and TRBJ1-2, with 7 bases identical to TRBD1. Germline V gene data show CDR1 as LGHNA and CDR2 as YNFKEQ. J lost 4 bases, V lost 0 bases, and 8 bases had no gene match. This CDR3 comprises 16 residues. The CDR3 region is CASSQDGDSPSYGYTF. The CDR3 bases are TGTGCCAGCAGCCAAGATGGGGACAGCCCATCCTATGGCTACACCTTC.

J is TRBJ1-2 and V is TRBV5-4; possible D gene TRBD1, 6 bases. This CDR3 has 16 amino acids. Germline CDR1 is SGHNT and CDR2 is YYREEE (reference sequence). V lost 3 bases, J lost 3 bases, and 18 bases lay in between. CDR3 sequence (DNA): TGTGCCAGCAGCTACTCTGGAGGCAGGGGAGACTATGGCTACACCTTC. This sequence encodes CASSYSGGRGDYGYTF.

This chain uses TRBV9 with TRBJ2-3, with 10 bases lining up with TRBD2. The CDR3 has 17 amino acids. The V segment lost 3 bases and the J segment 3 bases; nucleotides outside the gene matches: 10. Germline V gene data show CDR1 as SGDLS and CDR2 as YYNGEE. Written as DNA, the CDR3 is TGTGCCAGCAGCGCCCCTCTAGCGGGAGACGGAACAGATACGCAGTATTTT. This encodes CASSAPLAGDGTDTQYF.

V and J are TRBV4-3 and TRBJ2-3; D may be TRBD2 (6 bases). Trimming removed 4 bases from V and 5 bases from J, with 16 bases in between. The CDR3 has 15 amino acids. Germline values: CDR1 LGHNA, CDR2 YSLEER. The CDR3 spells CASSLATAGKDTQYF. In nucleotides, the CDR3 is TGCGCCAGCAGCCTTGCTACCGCGGGGAAAGATACGCAGTATTTT.

V is TRBV30 and J is TRBJ2-7, with unresolved D. The V end lost 0 bases, the J end lost 5 bases, and 5 bases lay between the germline ends. CDR1 and CDR2 from the germline V gene are GTSNPN and SVGIG (reference sequence). The CDR3 is 11 residues long. CDR3 sequence: CAWSVPDEQYF. CDR3 nucleotides: TGTGCCTGGAGTGTACCGGACGAGCAGTACTTC.

The rearrangement joins TRBV6-1 to TRBJ2-7; the match to TRBD1 covers 9 bases. This CDR3 is 16 amino acids long. After removal of 4 bases from V and 3 bases from J, the junction contained 10 bases not matched to a gene. From germline, CDR1 is MNHNS and CDR2 SASEGT. DNA of the CDR3: TGTGCCAGCAGTGTAGGGCGGGGGACAGGGATCTACGAGCAGTACTTC. This codes for CASSVGRGTGIYEQYF.

V is TRBV7-9 and J is TRBJ2-7; perhaps TRBD2 as D (6 bases). Germline CDR1 SEHNR, CDR2 FQNEAQ (reference sequence). CDR3 length: 13 residues. V was clipped by 5 bases and J by 5 bases, with 13 bases between them. CDR3: CASSDRLVNEQYF. DNA for the CDR3: TGTGCCAGCAGCGACCGACTAGTAAACGAGCAGTACTTC.

This clone is labeled large. V and J are TRBV4-2 and TRBJ2-1; no clear D gene. This CDR3 spans 12 amino acids. Germline V CDR1 and CDR2: LGHNA, YNFKEQ. The ends were cut back, 0 bases at V and 9 bases at J, with 6 bases in the middle. DNA of the CDR3: TGTGCCAGCAGCCAAGATCAGTTTGAGCAGTTCTTC. Translating gives CASSQDQFEQFF.

This chain joins TRBV21-1 and TRBJ1-2. TRBV21-1 is a listed pseudogene. The CDR3 totals 14 residues. This CDR3 is CASSKDGENYGYTF. The CDR3 DNA follows: TGTGCCAGCAGCAAAGATGGAGAAAACTATGGCTACACCTTC.

The chain joins TRBV28 to TRBJ2-2; 9 bases fit TRBD2. From germline, CDR1 is MDHEN and CDR2 SYDVKM. V shed 2 bases, J shed 6 bases, and the junction held 10 bases outside the gene matches. CDR3 length equals 17 residues. CDR3 in amino acids: CASSLRPAGGPAGELFF. The CDR3 DNA reads as TGTGCCAGCAGTTTAAGGCCGGCGGGAGGGCCCGCCGGGGAGCTGTTTTTT.

This chain uses TRBV7-6 with TRBJ2-2; maybe TRBD2 (5 bases). V dropped 4 bases and J dropped 11 bases, with 11 bases sitting between them. The germline V gene has CDR1 SGHVS and CDR2 FNYEAQ. The CDR3 has 12 amino acids. The CDR3 protein is CASSSLGGELFF. The CDR3 DNA is TGTGCCAGCAGCTCCCTAGGAGGAGAGCTGTTTTTT.

The rearrangement uses TRBV29-1 and TRBJ1-3; TRBD1 matches 7 bases. This CDR3 has 14 residues. The germline V gene has CDR1 SQVTM and CDR2 ANQGSEA. Trimming cost V 7 bases and J 1 base; bases outside gene matches: 7. The CDR3 spells CSGIKQGSGNTIYF. For the CDR3, the DNA is TGCAGCGGGATCAAACAGGGGTCTGGAAACACCATATATTTT.